This T cell receptor beta chain was identified in a study of T cell repertoires in aging, cancer and after chemotherapy. Across the whole study: Pre- and post-chemotherapy samples were paired from chronic lymphocytic leukemia patients treated with fludarabine- or bendamustine-based regimens.

Amplification of TCR beta used genomic DNA extracted from peripheral blood. TRB rearrangements spanning V, D and J were amplified using mixed TRB-A/B primers. TCRdb analysed the multiplex PCR reads with MiXCR anew, one entry per CDR3 protein. The sample includes 2,000 to 3,000 distinct CDR3 sequences, 51% of them seen just once. This CDR3 comprises 12 residues. V gave up 7 bases and J gave up 5 bases, with 11 bases separating them. CDR1 is MNHEY and CDR2 is SVGAGI in the germline V gene. Study-wide points: Median generation probability rose over the chemotherapy interval in each cancer cohort, suggesting rebound thymic output.

Within the sample, this clonotype is large. Its target is unknown. This TCR derives from a human donor with a blood cancer. The chain carries TRBV6-5 and TRBJ2-5; the D gene is possibly TRBD2 (5 bases). The sequencing sample was made of blood. CDR3 nucleotides: TGTGCCAGCACTAGCAGCCGGGAGACCCAGTACTTC. Encoded protein: CASTSSRETQYF.